A selection of T cell receptor beta chains follows, all from one sample in a study of blood T cell repertoires in COVID-19. Assay used: immunoSEQ multiplex PCR; TCRdb lists only in-frame clones, some missing. The sample records about 32,000 clones, less than 95% being singletons. The sample was peripheral blood. These receptor sequences come from a man aged 70 or older with active or convalescent COVID-19. Both conserved end residues are part of each CDR3.

cdr3_aa,v_call,j_call
CASGGQFLSGNTIYF,TRBV19,TRBJ1-3
CASSQAGRVDTEAFF,TRBV4-1,TRBJ1-1
CASSPRTDGELFF,TRBV11-3,TRBJ2-2
CASSLALAGSTDTQYF,TRBV7-9,TRBJ2-3
CASSPTGQNEKLFF,TRBV16,TRBJ1-4
CASRPTGENSPLHF,TRBV6-5,TRBJ1-6
CASSILGDEQFF,TRBV6-5,TRBJ2-1
CAWSGSPQGGYTF,TRBV30,TRBJ1-2
CASSSDRVGEQYF,TRBV7-3,TRBJ2-7
CASSRTGGTDTQYF,TRBV2,TRBJ2-3
CASSRIRGITDTQYF,TRBV11-2,TRBJ2-3
CARPDRVEGYTF,TRBV27,TRBJ1-2
CAWSVYGGTEAFF,TRBV30,TRBJ1-1
CASSIDRGYNEKLFF,TRBV28,TRBJ1-4
CASSMGQGENGYTF,TRBV5-5,TRBJ1-2
CASSLTAGTDTQYF,TRBV7-9,TRBJ2-3
CASSKGRRGSYEQYF,TRBV21-1,TRBJ2-7
CASSFEQRSYEQYF,TRBV18,TRBJ2-7
CAIPYEQYF,TRBV19,TRBJ2-7
CASSLRLPGGSTEAFF,TRBV5-6,TRBJ1-1
CAISAQGMGTEAFF,TRBV10-3,TRBJ1-1
CASTLPPGQGAENEQFF,TRBV28,TRBJ2-1
CASSLRDREDEQFF,TRBV5-1,TRBJ2-1
CASSWGTGSQETQYF,TRBV5-1,TRBJ2-5
CASSDRGYKPQHF,TRBV4-3,TRBJ1-5
CASSFRQGNSPLHF,TRBV9,TRBJ1-6
CASSQDPRGLHGYTF,TRBV3-1/TRBV3-2,TRBJ1-2
CASSPTGGYYGYTF,TRBV7-8,TRBJ1-2